This TCR beta chain is drawn from a study of blood T cell repertoires in COVID-19. The CDR3 covers 15 residues. Trimming took 5 bases from V and 7 from J; bases not matched to a gene: 10. The germline CDR1 and CDR2 sequences are SGHVS and FQNEAQ. Authors' data handling: Nucleated cell number was recorded as an estimate derived from reference gene primer amplification. The repertoire was sequenced with immunoSEQ multiplex PCR; TCRdb's copy has only in-frame clones and lacks some. That table furnishes V, J and clone size, whereas the DNA furnished D and trimming. The sample has roughly 130,000 clones; around 85% are singletons.

Sequencing was carried out using peripheral blood. The sequence came from a woman aged 45 to 65 with acute or convalescent COVID-19. The chain couples TRBV7-8 to TRBJ2-2, with 7 bases aligning to TRBD2. The CDR3 bases are TGTGCCAGCAGCGGCCGGGCAGGGACTAACGGGGAGCTGTTTTTT. It is translated as CASSGRAGTNGELFF.